The text below deals with one TCR beta chain. Which antigen it targets is not known. No quality values exist for individual bases; no much larger clone is one base distant. The donors were healthy, HIV-negative adults with no recently reported acute infections or vaccinations. Every donor was a Caucasian adult living in Nashville, Tennessee, USA. CD4+ T cells were enriched by magnetic negative selection; naive cells were then positively selected on CD45RA, and the negative fraction formed the memory subset. Blood was collected by leukapheresis, and PBMCs were isolated by Ficoll-Histopaque density gradient centrifugation and then cryopreserved in liquid nitrogen vapor phase. Purity and quantity of every magnetically sorted T cell population were checked by analytical flow cytometry. Each sorted fraction had its genomic DNA isolated and then quantified by UV absorbance on a Nanodrop 2000c. The sample originates from a study of shared clonotypes between healthy human individuals (dated by TCRdb to about 2020). For context, the study as a whole: The cohort included three men and a couple of women between 18 and 49 years of age. For each donor, CD4 naive and CD4 memory were each run on three plates, CD8 naive on two plates, and CD8 memory on one plate. To estimate repertoire size and how much clonotype sharing occurs between individuals, the study deeply sequenced the blood TCR repertoires of several healthy adults. To increase sequencing depth and limit assay-specific biases, TCR repertoire library preparation and sequencing were carried out by different laboratories using diverse techniques. Per donor, leukapheresis produced somewhere between about 0.94 and 9 billion PBMCs.

Trimming takes 4 bases off V and 7 bases off J; junction bases not matched to a gene: 11. From the germline V gene, CDR1 is SGDLS and CDR2 is YYNGEE. Measured from the cysteine to the phenylalanine, the CDR3 is 17 residues long. Only the CDR3 portion is preserved as DNA: 51 bases, with reading frame beginning at the first base. What the study reported, not specific to this receptor: Sampling was restricted to blood, and TCR repertoires in tissue are likely to differ from TCR repertoires in blood. Pairwise subsampling led to the expectation that sequencing depth would affect the degree of clonotype sharing among donors. Because the study included a small number of donors, the genetic and exposure-history diversity represented was limited. When four donors were compared, the shared fraction of clonotypes was roughly 5% for naive CD4, roughly 3.3% for naive CD8, 2.3% for memory CD4, and around 0.37% for memory CD8. Even with the large sequencing depth, rarefaction of the sorted-subset datasets indicated that sequencing was incomplete. Estimated clonotype richness was generally larger for naive than for memory subsets. Higher generation probabilities were observed for clonotypes shared by all four sorted-subset donors than for non-shared clonotypes.

Using the deep immunoSEQ assay, TCR CDR3 regions were amplified from genomic DNA by multiplex PCR. For each cell subset, the extracted genomic DNA was distributed evenly across all wells of several immunoSEQ 96-well plates, and each plate served as one replicate. For sorted subsets, 200 to 250 ng genomic DNA, equal to approximately 30,000 T cell genomes, was loaded into each replicate PCR. Purified libraries were measured with a Qubit 3.0 fluorometer, size-checked on a Bioanalyzer 2100, and measured again with the KAPA Library Quantification kit. Every immunoSEQ 96-well plate was sequenced on a separate single-read 150-cycle Illumina NextSeq 550 flow cell. In the source study's methods: Because the immunoSEQ output held only junctional sequences and lacked quality scores, the filtering could not match the filtering applied to full-length reads. Sequences were annotated with PyIR, a Python wrapper for IgBLAST v1.9, and V/J genes and CDR3 were assigned using IMGT germline references. Reads were removed for weak V/J assignments (E-value above 1e-6), missing CDR3, stop codons, out-of-frame junctions, or ambiguous translated residues. V3J clonotypes were defined as sequences sharing the same inferred V gene, J gene, and CDR3 amino acid sequence. The percentage overlap between two repertoires was calculated by dividing the number of shared unique clonotypes by the size of the smaller repertoire. RTK rarefaction, the Chao1 estimator, and Recon v2.1 estimates of unobserved clonotypes were used to assess repertoire richness. For all TCRbeta clonotypes obtained by the gDNA method from a handful of donors, generation probabilities were computed with OLGA. The table comes from immuneACCESS by way of TCRdb, which keeps in-frame sequences with V and J called. Part of the clones is missing from these tables; in studies checked, under half for an unresolved V gene and the rest for unknown reasons. V, J and clone size are taken as reported in that table, and D and trimming were inferred from the DNA itself. The sample records around 1.5 million clones, 95% to 99% of which are singletons. Approximately 0.44% of the sample is held by the ten biggest clonotypes.

This chain is built from TRBV9 and TRBJ2-1; 13 middle bases align to TRBD2. The sample comprised naive CD4+ T cells sorted from blood. The cell subset or site label here, explained by the study, means: CD45RA+ positively selected. This sequence was found in a man aged 30 to 45 in good health. The nucleotide sequence is given as TGTGCCAGCAGCCCCAGGACTAGCGGGAGATATTCGAATGAGCAGTTCTTC. Its protein reads: CASSPRTSGRYSNEQFF.